This T cell receptor beta chain was sequenced in a study of PD-1 blockade in mismatch repair-deficient tumors. Three pembrolizumab responders had their TCRs sequenced. The CDR3 loop spans 14 amino acids. Per the germline V gene, CDR1 is GTSNPN and CDR2 is SVGIG (reference sequence). Sequencing used immunoSEQ multiplex PCR; TCRdb keeps in-frame clones, though not all of them. The data hold tens of thousands of clones, with around 80% observed a single time. The receptor's source is an adult with mismatch repair-deficient cancer. The input for sequencing was PBMCs, taken roughly 6 weeks after starting pembrolizumab. The J gene is TRBJ2-5, the V gene TRBV30, with TRBD1 as a possible D gene (6 bases). The J call is in doubt because the DNA end fits TRBJ2-7 better. In nucleotides, the CDR3 is TGTGCCTGGAGTACAGGGACACCTCCCTACGAGCAGTACTTC. It translates to CAWSTGTPPYEQYF.